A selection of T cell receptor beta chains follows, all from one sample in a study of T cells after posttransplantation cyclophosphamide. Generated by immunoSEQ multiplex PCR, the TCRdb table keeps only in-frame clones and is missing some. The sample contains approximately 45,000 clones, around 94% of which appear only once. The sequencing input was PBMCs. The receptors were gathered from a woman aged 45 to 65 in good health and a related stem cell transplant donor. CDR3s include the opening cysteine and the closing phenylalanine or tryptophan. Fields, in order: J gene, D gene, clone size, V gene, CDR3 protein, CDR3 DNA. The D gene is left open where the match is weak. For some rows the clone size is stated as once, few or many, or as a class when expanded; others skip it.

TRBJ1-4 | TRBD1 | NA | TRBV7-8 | CASSSLGLQGVGKLFF | TGTGCCAGCAGCTCACTAGGGTTACAGGGGGTAGGAAAACTGTTTTTT
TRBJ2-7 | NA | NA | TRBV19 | CASQDTSGYYEQYF | TGTGCCAGCCAGGACACCTCAGGCTACTACGAGCAGTACTTC
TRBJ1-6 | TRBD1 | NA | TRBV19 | CASSLGQGNSPLHF | TGTGCCAGTAGTCTGGGACAGGGAAATTCACCCCTCCACTTT
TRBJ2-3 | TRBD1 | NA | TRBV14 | CASSQFRDRSTDTQYF | TGTGCCAGCAGCCAATTCCGGGACAGGAGCACAGATACGCAGTATTTT
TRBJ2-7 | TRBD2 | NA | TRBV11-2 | CASSSGGAGYEQYF | TGTGCCAGCAGTTCCGGGGGGGCCGGGTACGAGCAGTACTTC
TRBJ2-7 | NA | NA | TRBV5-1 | CASSTGGGAGAAYEQYF | TGCGCCAGCAGTACGGGAGGTGGGGCGGGGGCCGCCTACGAGCAGTACTTC
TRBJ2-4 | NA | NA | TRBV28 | CASSLWGGRGMGDIQYF | TGTGCCAGCAGTTTATGGGGGGGGCGAGGGATGGGAGACATTCAGTACTTC
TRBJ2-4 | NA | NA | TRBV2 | CASSWAPANIQYF | TGTGCCAGCAGCTGGGCCCCCGCAAACATTCAGTACTTC
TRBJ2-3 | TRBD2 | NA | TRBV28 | CASSSTTPTRATPEREGRDTQYF | TGTGCCAGCAGTTCGACGACTCCGACGAGGGCGACACCGGAGCGGGAGGGCCGAGATACGCAGTATTTT
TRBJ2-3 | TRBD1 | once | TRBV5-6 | CASRFPGQGASDTQYF | TGTGCCAGCAGGTTTCCGGGACAGGGGGCATCAGATACGCAGTATTTT
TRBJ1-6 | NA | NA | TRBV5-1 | CASTESALNSPLHF | TGCGCCAGCACCGAGTCTGCCCTAAATTCACCCCTCCACTTT
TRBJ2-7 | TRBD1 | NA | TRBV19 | CASSIGQGELEQYF | TGTGCCAGTAGTATAGGACAGGGGGAGCTCGAGCAGTACTTC
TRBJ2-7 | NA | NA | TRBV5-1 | CASSLVIGQRNEQYF | TGCGCCAGCAGCTTGGTTATTGGACAGAGGAACGAGCAGTACTTC
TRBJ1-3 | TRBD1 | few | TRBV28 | CASSRPGRTGSIGFSGNTIYF | TGTGCCAGCAGCCGACCAGGCCGGACAGGGAGTATTGGGTTCTCTGGAAACACCATATATTTT